Each of the 32 T cell receptor beta chains below was sequenced from the same sample in a study of graft-versus-host responses after intestinal transplantation. Sequencing used immunoSEQ multiplex PCR; TCRdb keeps in-frame clones, though not all of them. The table has roughly 46,000 clones, just under 95% seen once. The specimen was PBMCs, collected roughly 760 days after a first intestinal transplant, on the day of a second. The source of these receptors is a human patient who received an intestinal transplant, so some T cells may come from the graft donor.

V gene TRBV4-1 combines with J gene TRBJ1-2; 8 nucleotides match TRBD1. The CDR3 contains 15 residues. Germline CDR1 reads MGHRA; CDR2 reads YSYEKL. The J segment lost 8 bases and the V segment lost 4 bases, leaving 12 bases of the junction unmatched. The CDR3 loop is CASSLGTGALRGYTF. DNA for the CDR3: TGCGCCAGCAGCCTCGGGACAGGTGCTTTGCGAGGCTACACCTTC.

The rearrangement uses TRBV2 and TRBJ1-1, with D possibly being TRBD1 (6 bases). Trimming removed 2 bases at V and 4 bases at J, with 14 bases between. Germline loops: CDR1 SNHLY, CDR2 FYNNEI. The CDR3 extends over 15 amino acids. CDR3 protein: CASSELQGIGTEAFF. CDR3 nucleotides: TGTGCCAGCAGTGAATTACAGGGTATAGGCACTGAAGCTTTCTTT.

V and J are TRBV5-1 and TRBJ1-1, with 7 bases aligning to TRBD1. V shed 3 bases, J shed 5 bases, and the junction held 4 bases outside the gene matches. The CDR3 loop spans 13 amino acids. In germline, CDR1 is SGHRS, CDR2 YFSETQ. CDR3 coding DNA: TGCGCCAGCAGCTCGACAGGGCGGACTGAAGCTTTCTTT. It specifies CASSSTGRTEAFF.

The chain is built from TRBV4-1 and TRBJ1-3; no clear D gene. The CDR3 is made up of 15 amino acids. Trimming took off 4 bases at V and 2 bases at J, with 12 bases between the two ends. Germline CDR1 is MGHRA and CDR2 is YSYEKL. CDR3 in amino acids: CASSRRVLTGNTIYF. CDR3 DNA: TGCGCCAGCAGCCGCCGGGTATTAACTGGAAACACCATATATTTT.

The rearrangement joins TRBV7-8 to TRBJ1-5; 9 bases fit TRBD1. With 5 bases clipped from V and 2 bases from J, the junction kept 10 bases outside the gene matches. This CDR3 spans 17 amino acids. Germline assignment: CDR1 SGHVS and CDR2 FQNEAQ. Here the CDR3 DNA reads TGTGCCAGCAGCCAAAAGCGGACAGGGGAGGGCAATCAGCCCCAGCATTTT. This translates into CASSQKRTGEGNQPQHF.

This sequence joins TRBV2 and TRBJ2-7; D is ambiguous. The CDR3 spans 13 residues. The V and J ends lost 8 bases and 0 bases respectively, with 11 bases between them. Germline V CDR1 and CDR2: SNHLY, FYNNEI. The CDR3 sequence is CASLLRSSYEQYF. CDR3 sequence (DNA): TGTGCCAGCCTACTAAGGAGCTCCTACGAGCAGTACTTC. The variable domain in full, completed from reference TRBV2 and TRBJ2-7, reads EPEVTQTPSHQVTQMGQEVILRCVPISNHLYFYWYRQILGQKVEFLVSFYNNEISEKSEIFDDQFSVERPDGSNFTLKIRSTKLEDSAMYFCASLLRSSYEQYFGPGTRLTVT.

In DNA form, the CDR3 reads TGTGCCAGCAGTCCCAGCCAGGGGAGAGGGGACGAAAAACTGTTTTTT. Translation: CASSPSQGRGDEKLFF. The V call is TRBV27, the J call TRBJ1-4, with a tentative D call TRBD1 (6 bases). The CDR3 is 16 amino acids. V was pared by 5 bases and J by 8 bases, with 21 bases between. CDR1 MNHEY and CDR2 SMNVEV come from the germline V gene (reference sequence). Filled out from reference TRBV27 and TRBJ1-4, the complete variable domain reads EAQVTQNPRYLITVTGKKLTVTCSQNMNHEYMSWYRQDPGLGLRQIYYSMNVEVTDKGDVPEGYKVSRKEKRNFPLILESPSPNQTSLYFCASSPSQGRGDEKLFFGSGTQLSVL.

J is TRBJ2-7 and V is TRBV14, with D perhaps TRBD1 (6 bases). The CDR3 length is 15 residues. V was clipped by 6 bases and J by 2 bases, with 17 bases between them. Germline assignment: CDR1 SGHDN and CDR2 FVKESK. The CDR3 nucleotides read TGTGCCAGCAGACCTATTAACAGGGCCACCTACGAGCAGTACTTC. It translates to CASRPINRATYEQYF.

The chain employs TRBV25-1 and TRBJ2-7; no reliable D call. Trimming left V 1 base short and J 7 bases short, with 5 bases between. CDR3 size: 11 residues. The V gene's germline CDR1 is MGHDK and CDR2 SYGVNS. This CDR3 reads CASSESTEQYF. The CDR3 DNA is TGTGCCAGCAGTGAATCGACAGAGCAGTACTTC.

The rearrangement joins TRBV2 to TRBJ1-1; possible D gene TRBD1, 5 bases. V was clipped by 7 bases and J by 0 bases, with 9 bases between them. Looked up from germline, CDR1 is SNHLY and CDR2 is FYNNEI. The CDR3 runs to 13 residues. CDR3 in amino acids: CASKQEMNTEAFF. CDR3 coding DNA: TGTGCCAGCAAACAGGAGATGAACACTGAAGCTTTCTTT.

With respect to this clone: Relative to the germline gene, one junction end is altered; a read error may explain this. The rearrangement joins TRBV7-9 to TRBJ1-1, with D unresolved. The length of the CDR3 is 13 residues. The germline V gene has CDR1 SEHNR and CDR2 FQNEAQ (reference sequence). This chain's CDR3 is CANSLPLNTEAFF. CDR3 sequence (DNA): TGTGCCAACAGCTTACCGCTGAACACTGAAGCTTTCTTT.

This chain joins TRBV6-6 and TRBJ1-2; D remains ambiguous. Germline-derived CDR1 and CDR2 are MNHNY and SVGAGI (reference sequence). The CDR3 extends over 15 amino acids. Trimming took 2 bases from V and 0 from J, leaving 10 bases between them. The CDR3 DNA reads as TGTGCCAGCAGTTACAGGGATGGAGCTAACTATGGCTACACCTTC. Its protein is CASSYRDGANYGYTF.

The chain has TRBV28 and TRBJ2-7; 11 bases line up with TRBD2. This CDR3 region has 15 residues. The germline CDR1 and CDR2 sequences are MDHEN and SYDVKM. The junction had 4 bases not matched to a gene; V was cut back by 4 bases and J by 2 bases. The CDR3, as DNA: TGTGCCAGCAGTTCACCTAGCGGGGGGACCTACGAGCAGTACTTC. It encodes CASSSPSGGTYEQYF. Full variable domain (outside the CDR3, taken from reference TRBV28 and TRBJ2-7): DVKVTQSSRYLVKRTGEKVFLECVQDMDHENMFWYRQDPGLGLRLIYFSYDVKMKEKGDIPEGYSVSREKKERFSLILESASTNQTSMYLCASSSPSGGTYEQYFGPGTRLTVT.

The rearrangement links TRBV18 to TRBJ2-1; no clear D gene. The V end was cut by 3 bases, the J end by 6 bases, with 9 bases between. Germline V gene sequence: CDR1 KGHSH, CDR2 LQKENI. The CDR3 has 13 residues. CDR3 DNA: TGTGCCAGCTCACCCGACTCCACCAATGAGCAGTTCTTC. It codes for CASSPDSTNEQFF.

This CDR3 is CASSYGGGDREKLFF. The CDR3 DNA follows: TGTGCCAGCAGTTACGGGGGGGGCGATCGCGAAAAACTGTTTTTT. The V call is TRBV6-6, the J call TRBJ1-4, with D tentatively TRBD1 (6 bases). The germline gives CDR1 MNHNY, CDR2 SVGAGI (reference sequence). This CDR3 has 15 residues. V lost 2 bases to trimming and J lost 8 bases, with 15 bases between them.

This chain joins TRBV5-6 and TRBJ2-7; D may be TRBD2 (5 bases). The germline V gene encodes CDR1 SGHDT and CDR2 YYEEEE. CDR3 length: 15 amino acids. Trimming shortened V by 5 bases and J by 7 bases, and 22 bases separated the two germline ends. Here the CDR3 reads CASSLLGERLNEQYF. The CDR3 coding sequence is TGTGCCAGCAGTCTCCTAGGAGAGCGGTTAAATGAGCAGTACTTC.

This chain uses TRBV29-1 with TRBJ1-1, with D unresolved. CDR1 is SQVTM and CDR2 is ANQGSEA in the germline V gene. Trimming took off 7 bases at V and 1 base at J, with 10 bases between the two ends. The CDR3 has 12 amino acids. This CDR3 reads CSGRLRNTEAFF. CDR3 bases: TGCAGCGGGCGCCTACGGAACACTGAAGCTTTCTTT. The complete variable domain, with remaining parts taken from reference TRBV29-1 and TRBJ1-1, reads SAVISQKPSRDICQRGTSLTIQCQVDSQVTMMFWYRQQPGQSLTLIATANQGSEATYESGFVIDKFPISRPNLTFSTLTVSNMSPEDSSIYLCSGRLRNTEAFFGQGTRLTVV.

This chain joins TRBV7-3 and TRBJ1-5; a weak D match, TRBD1 (6 bases). V lost 3 bases and J lost 4, with 19 bases in between. The CDR3 is 17 amino acids. Germline CDR1 SGHTA, CDR2 FQGTGA. For the CDR3, the DNA is TGTGCCAGCAGCTTCGGAGGGGGGGATGGAGGGAATCAGCCCCAGCATTTT. As protein: CASSFGGGDGGNQPQHF.

CDR3 sequence reads: CASSSGNSGRGGTDTQYF. For the CDR3, the DNA is TGTGCCAGCAGCTCAGGGAATAGCGGGAGGGGTGGCACAGATACGCAGTATTTT. This chain uses TRBV7-3 with TRBJ2-3; 11 positions agree with TRBD2. The CDR3 length is 18 residues. Trimming at V came to 4 bases and at J to 1 base, leaving 10 bases not matched to a gene. The germline CDR1 and CDR2 sequences are SGHTA and FQGTGA.

This chain links TRBV4-2 with TRBJ2-7; no clear D. V lost 4 bases to trimming and J lost 2 bases, with 15 bases between them. Germline CDR1 LGHNA, CDR2 YNFKEQ. There are 15 residues in the CDR3. The CDR3, as DNA: TGTGCCAGCAGCCCGAGCCGGGTGGGTCCCTACGAGCAGTACTTC. Translated: CASSPSRVGPYEQYF.

The chain joins TRBV4-2 to TRBJ2-7, with 7 nucleotides matching TRBD2. Germline values: CDR1 LGHNA, CDR2 YNFKEQ. CDR3 length: 17 residues. The V gene end was trimmed by 0 bases and the J gene end by 3 bases; junction bases not matched to a gene: 11. The CDR3 is CASSQEGRASLLYEQYF. CDR3 nucleotides: TGTGCCAGCAGCCAAGAGGGGAGGGCGTCTCTGCTCTACGAGCAGTACTTC.

This chain uses TRBV6-5 with TRBJ2-3; D gene unclear. Germline CDR1 is MNHEY and CDR2 is SVGAGI. V lost 0 bases and J lost 4, with 2 bases in between. This CDR3 comprises 12 residues. CDR3 loop: CASSYSPDTQYF. The CDR3 DNA sequence: TGTGCCAGCAGTTACTCGCCAGATACGCAGTATTTT.

Regarding this clone: At one boundary the junction diverges from the germline segment, which might be a read error. The V call is TRBV7-7, the J call TRBJ2-1, with a possible D match to TRBD1 (6 bases). CDR1 and CDR2 (germline): SSHAT, FNYEAQ (reference sequence). CDR3 length: 13 amino acids. The CDR3 is CASSLVRGNEQFF. The CDR3 nucleotides read TGTGCTAGCAGCTTAGTCAGGGGTAATGAGCAGTTCTTC.

The chain's CDR3 is CASSLGLATEAFF. In nucleotides, the CDR3 is TGTGCCAGCAGTTTGGGACTGGCCACTGAAGCTTTCTTT. The genes are TRBV6-5 and TRBJ1-1; D may be TRBD1 (5 bases). V was clipped by 4 bases and J by 4 bases, with 10 bases between them. The CDR3 runs to 13 residues. The germline V gene encodes CDR1 MNHEY and CDR2 SVGAGI.

The chain links TRBV9 to TRBJ2-7; 8 bases are a match to TRBD2. Germline V CDR1 and CDR2: SGDLS, YYNGEE. V shed 3 bases, J shed 7 bases, and the junction held 15 bases outside the gene matches. The CDR3 runs 16 residues. The CDR3 loop is CASSGRPGTSMREQYF. The CDR3 DNA follows: TGTGCCAGCAGCGGGCGGCCCGGGACTAGTATGAGAGAGCAGTACTTC.

The rearrangement joins TRBV7-6 to TRBJ2-7; the D gene is possibly TRBD1 (6 bases). The CDR3 totals 12 residues. The germline V and J ends were trimmed by 1 base and 7 bases, with 8 bases remaining between them. Germline V CDR1 and CDR2: SGHVS, FNYEAQ. In nucleotides, the CDR3 is TGTGCCAGCAGCTTAGTAGGGACAGAGCAGTACTTC. Translated: CASSLVGTEQYF. Together with reference TRBV7-6 and TRBJ2-7, the CDR3 gives the full variable domain: GAGVSQSPRYKVTKRGQDVALRCDPISGHVSLYWYRQALGQGPEFLTYFNYEAQQDKSGLPNDRFSAERPEGSISTLTIQRTEQRDSAMYRCASSLVGTEQYFGPGTRLTVT.

The genes are TRBV30 and TRBJ2-2; no clear D gene. Per germline, CDR1 GTSNPN and CDR2 SVGIG (reference sequence). The length of the CDR3 is 13 residues. Between the trimmed V and J ends, which lost 3 bases and 5 bases, there was a span of 10 bases. Here the CDR3 reads CAWRYFTTGELFF. DNA for the CDR3: TGTGCCTGGAGGTACTTTACTACCGGGGAGCTGTTTTTT. Full variable domain (missing parts from reference TRBV30 and TRBJ2-2): SQTIHQWPATLVQPVGSPLSLECTVEGTSNPNLYWYRQAAGRGLQLLFYSVGIGQISSEVPQNLSASRPQDRQFILSSKKLLLSDSGFYLCAWRYFTTGELFFGEGSRLTVL.

The chain combines TRBV7-9 with TRBJ2-7; possible D gene TRBD1, 6 bases. The CDR3 consists of 12 residues. The V gene's germline CDR1 is SEHNR and CDR2 FQNEAQ (reference sequence). Trimming pared 5 bases from V and 3 bases from J, leaving 8 bases between. CDR3 in DNA: TGTGCCAGCAGCGCACAGGGCTACGAGCAGTACTTC. The encoded protein is CASSAQGYEQYF.

The chain employs TRBV10-2 and TRBJ2-5; D is unclear. The CDR3 has 13 residues. V lost 4 bases to trimming and J lost 4 bases, with 10 bases between them. Germline loops: CDR1 WSHSY, CDR2 SAAADI. The CDR3 is CASSGMVRETQYF. The DNA of the CDR3 is TGCGCCAGCAGTGGTATGGTACGAGAGACCCAGTACTTC.

This chain links TRBV5-4 with TRBJ2-5, with 10 bases matching TRBD1. The CDR3 totals 15 residues. V was pared by 2 bases and J by 4 bases, with 5 bases of the junction left unmatched. Germline V gives CDR1 SGHNT, CDR2 YYREEE (reference sequence). CDR3 in DNA: TGTGCCAGCAGCTTAGGACAGGGGGGAGGAGAGACCCAGTACTTC. It is translated as CASSLGQGGGETQYF.

This chain connects TRBV4-2 to TRBJ1-4; 7 bases are shared with TRBD1. J gave up 13 bases and V 5 bases, and 16 bases lay outside the gene matches. Germline CDR1 and CDR2: LGHNA and YNFKEQ. The CDR3 runs to 15 residues. CDR3 DNA: TGTGCCAGCAGCTTTAGGGGGCGAATGGAGACGGGACTGTTTTTT. This sequence encodes CASSFRGRMETGLFF.

This rearrangement joins TRBV11-2 to TRBJ2-1, with no clear D. CDR1 is SGHAT and CDR2 is FQNNGV in the germline V gene. The CDR3 runs to 15 residues. V shed 5 bases and J shed 0 bases, with 11 bases lying between them. In DNA, the CDR3 is TGTGCCAGCAGCGTAAGCGAGAGCTCCTACAATGAGCAGTTCTTC. This sequence encodes CASSVSESSYNEQFF.